This is a list of T cell receptor beta chains from one sample in a study of Ad26.COV2.S vaccination and SARS-CoV-2 variants. The method was immunoSEQ multiplex PCR; TCRdb's version includes in-frame clones alone and lacks a portion of them. The sample records 510,000 or so clones, 87% being singletons. Here the sequenced sample was peripheral blood, taken in a trial of Ad26.COV2.S vaccine versus placebo. The receptor set was obtained from a person aged 18-60 years who received the Ad26.COV2.S COVID-19 vaccine or a placebo. Each CDR3 is given with its conserved first and last residue. The D gene is left open where the match is weak. Expanded clones are given a class, and other clones once, few, many or no size at all.

size	D	length	V	J	CDR3	DNA
NA	NA	13	TRBV27	TRBJ1-6	CASSRGGNSPLHF	TGTGCCAGCAGTCGGGGGGGTAATTCACCCCTCCACTTT
NA	NA	11	TRBV20-1	TRBJ2-7	CSATEWNEQYF	TGCAGTGCCACCGAATGGAACGAGCAGTACTTC
NA	NA	13	TRBV12-3/TRBV12-4	TRBJ1-6	CASSPGNNSPLHF	TGTGCCAGCAGTCCTGGGAATAATTCACCCCTCCACTTT
NA	NA	14	TRBV4-3	TRBJ2-7	CASSQELGAYEQYF	TGCGCCAGCAGCCAAGAGCTTGGCGCATACGAGCAGTACTTC
once	NA	14	TRBV9	TRBJ1-4	CASSRGNANEKLFF	TGTGCCAGCAGCCGGGGGAACGCTAATGAAAAACTGTTTTTT
NA	TRBD1	19	TRBV3-1/TRBV3-2	TRBJ2-7	CASSRAGTGGAQLPYEQYF	TGTGCCAGCAGCCGAGCCGGGACAGGGGGCGCACAACTCCCCTACGAGCAGTACTTC
NA	NA	16	TRBV4-1	TRBJ1-5	CASSQIGRVGNQPQHF	TGCGCCAGCAGCCAAATAGGCAGGGTCGGCAATCAGCCCCAGCATTTT
NA	TRBD2	12	TRBV29-1	TRBJ2-7	CSAGGIDYEQYF	TGCAGCGCGGGGGGGATAGACTACGAGCAGTACTTC
NA	NA	17	TRBV5-1	TRBJ2-5	CASSLARGTNFEETQYF	TGCGCCAGCAGCTTGGCCAGGGGAACCAATTTCGAAGAGACCCAGTACTTC
NA	TRBD2	15	TRBV6-4	TRBJ2-5	CASTPVGLDQETQYF	TGTGCCAGCACCCCGGTAGGACTAGACCAAGAGACCCAGTACTTC
NA	TRBD2	16	TRBV27	TRBJ2-1	CASSIRLAGGYNEQFF	TGTGCCAGCAGTATCAGACTAGCGGGAGGGTACAATGAGCAGTTCTTC
NA	TRBD2	14	TRBV28	TRBJ2-3	CASSPTSGRYTQYF	TGTGCCAGCAGCCCGACTAGCGGGAGATATACGCAGTATTTT
NA	NA	15	TRBV9	TRBJ1-4	CASSVGLGPNEKLFF	TGTGCCAGCAGCGTGGGTTTAGGTCCTAATGAAAAACTGTTTTTT
NA	NA	14	TRBV5-1	TRBJ2-3	CASSQMTSTDTQYF	TGCGCCAGCAGCCAGATGACTAGCACAGATACGCAGTATTTT
NA	NA	16	TRBV28	TRBJ1-1	CASSWVTGRSNTEAFF	TGTGCCAGCAGTTGGGTTACGGGACGGTCGAACACTGAAGCTTTCTTT
NA	NA	14	TRBV9	TRBJ2-1	CASSEAVSYNEQFF	TGTGCCAGCAGCGAAGCGGTTTCCTACAATGAGCAGTTCTTC
NA	NA	16	TRBV10-3	TRBJ1-3	CAISAKGGALGNTIYF	TGTGCCATCAGTGCAAAGGGGGGCGCTCTGGGAAACACCATATATTTT
NA	NA	15	TRBV19	TRBJ1-1	CASSSLGRSGAEAFF	TGTGCCAGTAGTTCCCTCGGTCGTTCTGGGGCCGAAGCTTTCTTT
NA	NA	15	TRBV10-3	TRBJ2-7	CAISEPRGQHYEQYF	TGTGCCATCAGTGAGCCAAGGGGACAACACTACGAGCAGTACTTC
NA	NA	14	TRBV10-3	TRBJ1-2	CAISDRPRGFGYTF	TGTGCCATCAGTGATCGGCCCCGGGGTTTCGGCTACACCTTC
NA	TRBD2	16	TRBV5-1	TRBJ2-3	CASREGTSGSADTQYF	TGCGCCAGTCGCGAGGGGACTAGCGGGAGTGCAGATACGCAGTATTTT
NA	NA	18	TRBV21-1	TRBJ1-5	CASSKSDLIVYSNQPQHF	TGTGCCAGCAGCAAGTCAGACCTTATAGTTTATAGCAATCAGCCCCAGCATTTT
NA	TRBD2	18	TRBV5-1	TRBJ2-1	CASSPGLAGGFTYNEQFF	TGCGCCAGCAGCCCCGGACTAGCGGGAGGTTTCACCTACAATGAGCAGTTCTTC
once	NA	16	TRBV30	TRBJ2-3	CAWIPGGGKYTDTQYF	TGTGCCTGGATCCCTGGCGGAGGGAAATACACAGATACGCAGTATTTT
few	NA	14	TRBV7-9	TRBJ2-7	CASSADGYAYEQYF	TGTGCCAGCAGCGCCGATGGGTATGCCTACGAGCAGTACTTC
NA	NA	15	TRBV4-1	TRBJ2-2	CAHSETYGGTGELFF	TGCGCCCATTCCGAGACATATGGAGGCACCGGGGAGCTGTTTTTT
NA	TRBD1	13	TRBV7-8	TRBJ1-1	CASSLTGGTEAFF	TGTGCCAGCAGCTTGACAGGGGGCACTGAAGCTTTCTTT
NA	NA	17	TRBV28	TRBJ2-1	CASRGLGRRIIYNEQFF	TGTGCCAGCAGGGGACTGGGACGGAGGATAATCTACAATGAGCAGTTCTTC
NA	NA	15	TRBV5-1	TRBJ2-1	CASSLTGPRGNEQFF	TGCGCCAGCAGCTTGACGGGCCCCAGAGGGAATGAGCAGTTCTTC
NA	NA	14	TRBV6-2/TRBV6-3	TRBJ2-1	CASSYSRDRGMLFF	TGTGCCAGCAGTTACTCGCGGGACCGTGGGATGCTGTTCTTC
NA	NA	13	TRBV18	TRBJ1-1	CASSPQGGTEAFF	TGTGCCAGCTCACCACAGGGTGGCACTGAAGCTTTCTTT
NA	NA	14	TRBV7-2	TRBJ2-7	CASSFLSNSYEQYF	TGTGCCAGCAGCTTTCTTTCCAACTCCTACGAGCAGTACTTC
once	NA	15	TRBV4-3	TRBJ2-3	CASSQDFTSTDTQYF	TGCGCCAGCAGCCAGGACTTCACTAGCACAGATACGCAGTATTTT
NA	TRBD2	12	TRBV6-5	TRBJ2-7	CATRGATYEQYF	TGTGCCACGCGGGGGGCGACCTACGAGCAGTACTTC